The 2 T cell receptor beta chains below all came from one sample that was sequenced in a study of CD8 T cells in Susac syndrome. RNA totalling about 0.45 to 1 ug underwent reverse transcription with random hexamers. One entry per CDR3 protein, called by TCRdb with MiXCR from the immunoSEQ multiplex PCR reads. The sample has fewer than 350,000 distinct CDR3 sequences, about 82% seen once. Sequencing input: CD8+ T cells from PBMCs. The receptor set was obtained from a human donor with multiple sclerosis.

The CDR3 is CASSLNIGKNIQYF. Written as DNA, the CDR3 is TGTGCCAGCTCCCTCAATATAGGCAAAAACATTCAGTACTTC. V gene TRBV6-1 combines with J gene TRBJ2-4; D unresolved. CDR3 length equals 14 residues. CDR1 is MNHNS, CDR2 SASEGT, per germline. The ends were cut back, 8 bases at V and 3 bases at J, with 14 bases in the middle.

The V and J genes are TRBV11-2 and TRBJ2-7; either TRBD1 or TRBD2 may fit D (5 bases each). The CDR3 spans 14 residues. The ends were cut back, 6 bases at V and 4 bases at J, with 16 bases in the middle. Germline values: CDR1 SGHAT, CDR2 FQNNGV. This CDR3 is CASRGQRDAYEQYF. CDR3 DNA: TGTGCCAGCAGGGGTCAACGGGACGCTTACGAGCAGTACTTC.